These 30 T cell receptor beta chains share one sample of origin, sequenced in a study of human T cells and chemical hapten exposure. Stated time point: patch test 1, 2 weeks after DPC sensitization. Regarding treatment: therapeutic diphenylcyclopropenone sensitization with weekly scalp DPC. TCRdb analysed the RACE reads with MiXCR anew, one entry per CDR3 protein. The repertoire includes about 120,000 distinct CDR3 sequences, 9% to 14% of them detected once, and around 1.5% sits in the top ten. The sequences come from whole blood, collected in connection with sensitization to the hapten diphenylcyclopropenone (DPC). The receptor set was obtained from a woman in her 50s with alopecia areata. Some clones in this sample may be carry-over from other donors' samples.

There are many counts of this clonotype. The V call is TRBV18, the J call TRBJ1-6; weak D call: TRBD1 (6 bases). Looked up from germline, CDR1 is KGHSH and CDR2 is LQKENI. The length of the CDR3 is 14 residues. The ends were cut back, 9 bases at V and 0 bases at J, with 9 bases in the middle. CDR3 amino acids: CASSRGSYNSPLHF. The CDR3 coding sequence is TGTGCCAGTTCCAGGGGCTCCTATAATTCACCCCTCCACTTT.

This clonotype was detected many times. This chain connects TRBV29-1 to TRBJ1-1; D possibly corresponds to TRBD1 (5 bases). V was cut by 7 bases and J by 1 base, with 10 bases left in between. Germline CDR1 reads SQVTM; CDR2 reads ANQGSEA. This CDR3 is 12 amino acids long. Here the CDR3 reads CSAARANTEAFF. The CDR3 DNA reads TGCAGCGCGGCCAGGGCGAACACTGAAGCTTTCTTT.

The rearrangement uses TRBV5-1 and TRBJ2-1; D may match TRBD1 or TRBD2 (6 bases each). This CDR3 is built from 11 residues. The germline V gene has CDR1 SGHRS and CDR2 YFSETQ. V was cut by 4 bases and J by 14 bases, with 13 bases left in between. The CDR3 region has the DNA TGCGCCAGCAGCAACGGGGGCGTCGAGTTCTTC. As protein: CASSNGGVEFF.

As for this clonotype: Given a much more abundant clone one base away, this may be a read error. CDR3 coding DNA: TGTGCCAGCTGTCTGGGCGGGGGGTTCTACAATGAGCAGTTCTTC. This translates into CASCLGGGFYNEQFF. The chain is built from TRBV6-2 or TRBV6-3 and TRBJ2-1; TRBD2 matches 8 bases. Looked up from germline, CDR1 is MNHEY and CDR2 is SVGEGT. Losses at the gene ends were 8 bases for V and 3 bases for J; bases not matched to a gene: 9. The length of the CDR3 is 15 residues.

The V gene is TRBV7-9, the J gene TRBJ2-7; no clear D. From germline, CDR1 is SEHNR and CDR2 FQNEAQ (reference sequence). V was shortened by 4 bases and J by 3 bases, with 10 bases between the two germline ends. CDR3 length: 13 residues. The CDR3 coding sequence is TGTGCCAGCAGCTCCTCCGAGGTCTACGAGCAGTACTTC. As protein: CASSSSEVYEQYF. Full variable domain (missing parts from reference TRBV7-9 and TRBJ2-7): DTGVSQNPRHKITKRGQNVTFRCDPISEHNRLYWYRQTLGQGPEFLTYFQNEAQLEKSRLLSDRFSAERPKGSFSTLEIQRTEQGDSAMYLCASSSSEVYEQYFGPGTRLTVT.

The chain uses TRBV28 and TRBJ2-2, with 8 bases aligning to TRBD1. With V trimmed by 6 bases and J by 3 bases, 6 bases remained unmatched. Germline CDR1 reads MDHEN; CDR2 reads SYDVKM. This CDR3 comprises 15 residues. CDR3 bases: TGTGCCAGCAGAAACGTGGACAGGGACACCGGGGAGCTGTTTTTT. Translation: CASRNVDRDTGELFF. The full variable domain, with the rest looked up from reference TRBV28 and TRBJ2-2, is DVKVTQSSRYLVKRTGEKVFLECVQDMDHENMFWYRQDPGLGLRLIYFSYDVKMKEKGDIPEGYSVSREKKERFSLILESASTNQTSMYLCASRNVDRDTGELFFGEGSRLTVL.

The CDR3 here is CATGTGGHPGELFF. For the CDR3, the DNA is TGCGCCACTGGGACAGGGGGTCACCCCGGGGAGCTGTTTTTT. V is TRBV10-2 and J is TRBJ2-2, with 11 bases aligning to TRBD1. The CDR3 spans 14 residues. V was clipped by 10 bases and J by 6 bases; unmatched bases: 7. Germline V gene sequence: CDR1 WSHSY, CDR2 SAAADI.

The chain couples TRBV15 to TRBJ2-1; D gene ambiguous. The CDR3 runs 17 residues. The V and J ends lost 3 bases and 0 bases respectively, with 15 bases between them. Germline values: CDR1 LNHNV, CDR2 YYDKDF (reference sequence). The CDR3 sequence is CATSRLIVRSSYNEQFF. In DNA form, the CDR3 reads TGTGCCACCAGCAGGTTGATAGTGCGGAGCTCCTACAATGAGCAGTTCTTC.

This clonotype was seen ten or more times. This chain connects TRBV29-1 to TRBJ1-4; 7 bases are a match to TRBD1. Germline CDR1 is SQVTM and CDR2 is ANQGSEA. Trimming at V came to 6 bases and at J to 2 bases, leaving 0 bases not matched to a gene. CDR3 size: 12 residues. The CDR3 reads CSVRGTNEKLFF. The CDR3 DNA follows: TGCAGCGTCAGGGGGACTAATGAAAAACTGTTTTTT.

This clonotype was found many times. The chain is built from TRBV12-3 or TRBV12-4 and TRBJ1-1, with TRBD1 matching over 8 bases. The V and J ends lost 1 base and 5 bases, in that order; junction bases with no gene match: 0. CDR3 length: 13 residues. This CDR3 reads CASSLGQGTEAFF. The CDR3 coding sequence is TGTGCCAGCAGTTTAGGACAGGGGACTGAAGCTTTCTTT.

In its sample, this clonotype was seen many times. The chain uses TRBV12-3 or TRBV12-4 and TRBJ2-1; D could derive from TRBD1 or TRBD2 (5 bases each). This CDR3 is built from 16 residues. V was cut by 8 bases and J by 0 bases, with 17 bases left in between. The DNA for the CDR3 is TGTGCCAGCGGGGCTCGGGGTCCTACCTCCTACAATGAGCAGTTCTTC. Protein: CASGARGPTSYNEQFF.

J is TRBJ1-5 and V is TRBV12-3 or TRBV12-4, with a weak D call TRBD1 (5 bases). Trimming left V 5 bases short and J 11 bases short, with 19 bases between. The CDR3 has 14 amino acids. The chain's CDR3 is CASSRDGWDGAQHF. The CDR3 region has the DNA TGTGCCAGCAGTCGGGACGGCTGGGACGGGGCCCAGCATTTT.

This chain connects TRBV28 to TRBJ2-5, with TRBD1 as a possible D gene (6 bases). V lost 6 bases, J lost 9 bases, and 14 bases lay in between. CDR1 is MDHEN and CDR2 is SYDVKM in the germline V gene. This CDR3 is 12 amino acids long. The CDR3 DNA reads as TGTGCCAGCAGCCTACAGGGTGCAGCCCAGTACTTC. As protein: CASSLQGAAQYF.

This clonotype was found a few times. This sequence joins TRBV12-3 or TRBV12-4 and TRBJ1-1, with D perhaps matching TRBD1 (5 bases). The V and J ends lost 5 bases and 3 bases respectively, with 13 bases between them. This CDR3 contains 14 residues. Here the CDR3 reads CASSAGLRDTEAFF. CDR3 sequence (DNA): TGTGCCAGCAGTGCCGGCCTCAGGGACACTGAAGCTTTCTTT.

V is TRBV29-1 and J is TRBJ2-3; 8 bases align to TRBD1. Germline V lookup: CDR1 SQVTM, CDR2 ANQGSEA. CDR3 length equals 12 residues. The V segment lost 6 bases and the J segment 5 bases; nucleotides outside the gene matches: 4. The CDR3 nucleotides read TGCAGCGTAGCCGGACAGGGAGATACGCAGTATTTT. As protein: CSVAGQGDTQYF.

This clonotype was seen at least ten times. V gene TRBV20-1 combines with J gene TRBJ1-1; D not resolved. Germline V CDR1 and CDR2: DFQATT, SNEGSKA (reference sequence). The CDR3 has 11 amino acids. Trimming took 8 bases from V and 1 from J, leaving 8 bases between them. CDR3 coding DNA: TGCAGTTTAGGGAAGAACACTGAAGCTTTCTTT. It is translated as CSLGKNTEAFF.

This clonotype was recorded at least ten times. The rearrangement uses TRBV18 and TRBJ2-7, with unresolved D. Germline values: CDR1 KGHSH, CDR2 LQKENI. The CDR3 spans 13 residues. Trimming stripped 1 base from V and 3 bases from J, with 7 bases between. CDR3 region: CASSPQDLYEQYF. The CDR3 DNA reads TGTGCCAGCTCACCACAGGACCTCTACGAGCAGTACTTC.

The J gene is TRBJ1-4, the V gene TRBV7-9; no firm D call. The CDR3 contains 14 residues. Between the trimmed V and J ends, which lost 0 bases and 8 bases, there was a span of 10 bases. Per germline, CDR1 SEHNR and CDR2 FQNEAQ (reference sequence). CDR3 DNA: TGTGCCAGCAGCTTAGCGCGAGAAAGCGAAAAACTGTTTTTT. Its translation is CASSLARESEKLFF.

This clonotype was counted between two and nine times. The gene calls are TRBV28 and TRBJ2-2; 7 bases line up with TRBD2. V gave up 10 bases and J gave up 0 bases; unmatched junction bases: 5. Germline V gene sequence: CDR1 MDHEN, CDR2 SYDVKM. The CDR3 covers 14 residues. The CDR3 loop is CATISGTNTGELFF. DNA for the CDR3: TGTGCCACCATCAGCGGGACGAACACCGGGGAGCTGTTTTTT. Full variable domain (rest looked up from reference TRBV28 and TRBJ2-2): DVKVTQSSRYLVKRTGEKVFLECVQDMDHENMFWYRQDPGLGLRLIYFSYDVKMKEKGDIPEGYSVSREKKERFSLILESASTNQTSMYLCATISGTNTGELFFGEGSRLTVL.

J is TRBJ1-1 and V is TRBV5-1, with 7 bases identical to TRBD1. V was pared by 3 bases and J by 0 bases, with 5 bases of the junction left unmatched. CDR1 and CDR2 (germline): SGHRS, YFSETQ. CDR3 size: 15 residues. The CDR3 loop is CASSWGTAMNTEAFF. The CDR3 region has the DNA TGCGCCAGCAGCTGGGGGACAGCGATGAACACTGAAGCTTTCTTT.

This clonotype occurred many times. The V call is TRBV29-1, the J call TRBJ1-1; D remains ambiguous. Trimming stripped 8 bases from V and 3 bases from J, with 16 bases between. The CDR3 sequence is 13 residues long. Germline V gene sequence: CDR1 SQVTM, CDR2 ANQGSEA. The CDR3 region has the DNA TGCAGCATCGGTCGGGAAGTGGACACTGAAGCTTTCTTT. Protein product: CSIGREVDTEAFF.

The chain is built from TRBV12-3 or TRBV12-4 and TRBJ1-5; D is unresolved. V lost 3 bases and J lost 5, with 8 bases in between. This CDR3 is built from 13 residues. DNA for the CDR3: TGTGCCAGCAGTTTCCCGCCTGATCAGCCCCAGCATTTT. Translation gives CASSFPPDQPQHF.

A single count supports this clonotype. The chain combines TRBV27 with TRBJ2-2, with D hard to call. The V gene lost 10 bases and the J gene lost 0 bases, with 9 bases spanning the gap. CDR3 size: 13 residues. Germline CDR1 MNHEY, CDR2 SMNVEV (reference sequence). The CDR3 coding sequence is TGTGCCACCACCAGCGCGAACACCGGGGAGCTGTTTTTT. Amino acid sequence: CATTSANTGELFF.

This clonotype has a count of ten or more. CDR3 DNA: TGTGCCAGCAGTTCGGCTAGCGCCCACTACAATGAGCAGTTCTTC. Its protein product is CASSSASAHYNEQFF. This chain links TRBV28 with TRBJ2-1; D is perhaps TRBD2 (6 bases). The CDR3 loop spans 15 amino acids. Per germline, CDR1 MDHEN and CDR2 SYDVKM. Deletions cut 4 bases from V and 3 bases from J, with 13 bases between. The full variable domain, its missing parts supplied by reference TRBV28 and TRBJ2-1, is DVKVTQSSRYLVKRTGEKVFLECVQDMDHENMFWYRQDPGLGLRLIYFSYDVKMKEKGDIPEGYSVSREKKERFSLILESASTNQTSMYLCASSSASAHYNEQFFGPGTRLTVL.

V usage is TRBV18 and J usage is TRBJ1-1; a possible D gene is TRBD1 (6 bases). This CDR3 has 15 amino acids. CDR1 and CDR2 (germline): KGHSH, LQKENI. Between the trimmed V and J ends, which lost 4 bases and 1 base, there was a span of 13 bases. The CDR3 spells CASSRTTQGNTEAFF. The DNA of the CDR3 is TGTGCCAGCTCACGAACCACACAGGGGAACACTGAAGCTTTCTTT.

The CDR3: CSAKRDLGTGELFF. CDR3 in DNA: TGCAGTGCTAAACGGGACCTCGGCACCGGGGAGCTGTTTTTT. The V call is TRBV20-1, the J call TRBJ2-2; either TRBD1 or TRBD2 may supply D (5 bases each). Germline V gene data show CDR1 as DFQATT and CDR2 as SNEGSKA (reference sequence). Trimming stripped 4 bases from V and 4 bases from J, with 13 bases between. This CDR3 comprises 14 residues.

This clonotype showed up many times. The chain joins TRBV24-1 to TRBJ1-2; D is unresolved. CDR1 and CDR2 (germline): KGHDR, SFDVKD. The ends were cut back, 7 bases at V and 4 bases at J, with 9 bases in the middle. There are 12 residues in the CDR3. The CDR3 region is CATSLEGYGYTF. Here the CDR3 DNA reads TGTGCCACCAGCCTCGAGGGCTATGGCTACACCTTC.

V is TRBV24-1 and J is TRBJ2-5, with D maybe TRBD2 (5 bases). Trimming took 1 base from V and 7 from J, leaving 9 bases between them. The CDR3 is 13 amino acids. Germline assignment: CDR1 KGHDR and CDR2 SFDVKD. The CDR3 loop reads CATSDLGLGTQYF. CDR3 bases: TGTGCCACCAGTGATTTAGGACTGGGGACCCAGTACTTC.

In the case of this clonotype: One junction end disagrees with the germline gene, perhaps due to a read error. V and J are TRBV6-2 or TRBV6-3 and TRBJ1-5; tentatively, D is TRBD1 (6 bases). The CDR3 extends over 15 amino acids. Germline lookup yields CDR1 MNHEY and CDR2 SVGEGT. The CDR3 loop is CASGYFSRGDQPQHF. The CDR3 DNA reads as TGTGCCAGCGGTTACTTCAGCAGGGGTGACCAGCCCCAGCATTTT.

The chain has TRBV6-2 or TRBV6-3 and TRBJ1-5; 8 bases line up with TRBD1. CDR1 MNHEY and CDR2 SVGEGT come from the germline V gene. V shed 7 bases and J 3 bases; nucleotides not matched to a gene: 8. The CDR3 runs 15 residues. Here the CDR3 reads CASTETGALNQPQHF. For the CDR3, the DNA is TGTGCCAGCACAGAGACAGGGGCCCTCAATCAGCCCCAGCATTTT.